The sequence of this T cell receptor (beta chain) was determined in a study of yellow fever vaccine responses in identical twins. Study-wide results and caveats: Among the twins, the vaccine T cell response reportedly seemed partly convergent and partly personalized.

TCRdb used MiXCR to reprocess the RT-PCR reads, holding one entry per CDR3 protein. The sample contains 2,100 or so distinct CDR3 sequences, 75% to 80% of which appear only once. On this clonotype itself: Its antigen is as yet unknown.

The receptor was isolated from a young woman who received the yellow fever vaccine. The sequences come from T cells from blood (PBMCs), unsorted or a sorted subset (not recorded which), collected before or after yellow fever vaccination (not recorded which).

The CDR3 sequence is CASSLGGAPYEQYF. The DNA of the CDR3 is TGTGCCAGCAGCTTAGGGGGGGCCCCCTACGAGCAGTACTTC. The chain links TRBV7-6 to TRBJ2-7; either TRBD1 or TRBD2 may fit D (6 bases each). V was cut by 1 base and J by 2 bases, with 9 bases left in between. The CDR3 is 14 residues long. CDR1 is SGHVS, CDR2 FNYEAQ, per germline.